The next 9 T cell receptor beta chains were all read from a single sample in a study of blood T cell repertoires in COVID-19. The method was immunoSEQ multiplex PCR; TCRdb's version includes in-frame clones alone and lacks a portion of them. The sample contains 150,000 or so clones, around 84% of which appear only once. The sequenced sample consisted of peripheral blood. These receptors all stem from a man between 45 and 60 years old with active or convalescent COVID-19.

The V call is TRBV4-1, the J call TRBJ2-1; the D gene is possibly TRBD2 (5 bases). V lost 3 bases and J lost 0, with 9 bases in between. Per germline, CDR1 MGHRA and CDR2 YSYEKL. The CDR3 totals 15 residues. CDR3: CASSQTDSSYNEQFF. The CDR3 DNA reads TGCGCCAGCAGCCAGACGGACTCCTCCTACAATGAGCAGTTCTTC.

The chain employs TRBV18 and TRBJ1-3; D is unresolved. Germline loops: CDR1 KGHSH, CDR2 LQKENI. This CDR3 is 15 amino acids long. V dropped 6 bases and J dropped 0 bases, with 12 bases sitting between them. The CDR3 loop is CASSSGAGSGNTIYF. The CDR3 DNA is TGTGCCAGCTCGTCAGGAGCGGGCTCTGGAAACACCATATATTTT.

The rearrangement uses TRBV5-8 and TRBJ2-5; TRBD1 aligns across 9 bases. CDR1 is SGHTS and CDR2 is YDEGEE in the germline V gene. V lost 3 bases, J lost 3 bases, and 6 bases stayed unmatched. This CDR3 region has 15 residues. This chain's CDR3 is CASSYSGTGKETQYF. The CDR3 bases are TGTGCCAGCAGCTATTCCGGGACAGGGAAAGAGACCCAGTACTTC.

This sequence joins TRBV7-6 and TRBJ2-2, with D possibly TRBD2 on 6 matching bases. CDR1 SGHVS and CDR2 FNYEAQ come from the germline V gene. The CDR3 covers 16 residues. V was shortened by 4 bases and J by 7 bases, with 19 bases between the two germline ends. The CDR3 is CASSSTRLGSGGELFF. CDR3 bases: TGTGCCAGCAGCTCGACTCGACTAGGATCAGGCGGGGAGCTGTTTTTT.

The CDR3 spells CASSLGHLQETQYF. The DNA of the CDR3 is TGTGCCAGCAGCTTGGGACATCTCCAAGAGACCCAGTACTTC. V usage is TRBV11-2 and J usage is TRBJ2-5, with D perhaps matching TRBD1 (6 bases). Trimming removed 3 bases from V and 1 base from J, with 9 bases in between. Germline V CDR1 and CDR2: SGHAT, FQNNGV. The CDR3 extends over 14 amino acids.

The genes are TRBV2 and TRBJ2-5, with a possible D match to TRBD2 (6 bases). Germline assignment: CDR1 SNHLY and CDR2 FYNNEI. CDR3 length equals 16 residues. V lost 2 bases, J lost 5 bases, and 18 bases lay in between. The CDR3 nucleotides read TGTGCCAGCAGTGAAACGTCGGGGTACGCGGGGGAGACCCAGTACTTC. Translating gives CASSETSGYAGETQYF. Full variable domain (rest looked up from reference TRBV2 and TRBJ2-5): EPEVTQTPSHQVTQMGQEVILRCVPISNHLYFYWYRQILGQKVEFLVSFYNNEISEKSEIFDDQFSVERPDGSNFTLKIRSTKLEDSAMYFCASSETSGYAGETQYFGPGTRLLVL.

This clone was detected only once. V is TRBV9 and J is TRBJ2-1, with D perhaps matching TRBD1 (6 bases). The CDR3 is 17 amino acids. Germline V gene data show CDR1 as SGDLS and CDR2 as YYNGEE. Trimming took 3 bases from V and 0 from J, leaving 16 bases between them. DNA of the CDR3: TGTGCCAGCAGCGCAAAAGACAGGTTCCGCTCCTACAATGAGCAGTTCTTC. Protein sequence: CASSAKDRFRSYNEQFF.

CDR3 in amino acids: CASSRTGMNTEAFF. CDR3 nucleotides: TGCGCCAGCAGTCGAACAGGGATGAACACTGAAGCTTTCTTT. The chain couples TRBV5-1 to TRBJ1-1; a possible D gene is TRBD1 (6 bases). Trimming took 5 bases from V and 0 from J, leaving 11 bases between them. Germline lookup yields CDR1 SGHRS and CDR2 YFSETQ. The CDR3 sequence is 14 residues long.

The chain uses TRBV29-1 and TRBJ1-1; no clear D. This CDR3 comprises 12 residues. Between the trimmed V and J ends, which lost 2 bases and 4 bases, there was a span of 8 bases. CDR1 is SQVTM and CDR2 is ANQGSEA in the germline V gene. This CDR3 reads CSVEQRGTEAFF. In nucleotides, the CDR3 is TGCAGCGTTGAACAGCGAGGCACTGAAGCTTTCTTT.